The 2 T cell receptor beta chains listed next were all sequenced from one sample in a study of cytomegalovirus exposure and HLA in healthy donors. In the PCR, 60 Vbeta and 13 Jbeta primers were used. Clones were sequenced by immunoSEQ multiplex PCR, and TCRdb holds only the in-frame ones, with some missing. This table holds 90,000 to 100,000 clones, around four fifths found once. The sample comprised PBMCs. The receptors originated from a man aged 40-55 years in good health and CMV-seropositive.

This clone occurred once. J is TRBJ2-7 and V is TRBV27; TRBD1 agrees at 7 bases. CDR1 and CDR2 from the germline V gene are MNHEY and SMNVEV (reference sequence). The CDR3 spans 14 residues. Losses at the gene ends were 3 bases for V and 0 bases for J; bases not matched to a gene: 2. CDR3 DNA sequence: TGTGCCAGCAGTTTCCGGGACAGCTCCTACGAGCAGTACTTC. Its protein product is CASSFRDSSYEQYF.

The chain carries TRBV4-3 and TRBJ2-5, with D possibly matching TRBD1 (5 bases). The CDR3 is made up of 15 amino acids. V gave up 4 bases and J gave up 1 base, with 13 bases separating them. Germline V gene lookup returns CDR1 LGHNA and CDR2 YSLEER. DNA of the CDR3: TGCGCCAGCAGCCGAAGGGGTGGGCCCCAAGAGACCCAGTACTTC. Encoded protein: CASSRRGGPQETQYF.